Listed below are T cell receptor beta chains from one sample, sequenced in a study of OX40 agonist ivuxolimab in advanced cancers. Here immunoSEQ multiplex PCR was the method, and the copy in TCRdb shows in-frame clones only, minus some. The table shows 63,000 or so clones, with 65% to 85% occurring only once. Material: CD4+ or CD8+ T cells sorted from blood, obtained in a trial of the OX40 agonist ivuxolimab. Every receptor here comes from an adult with an advanced solid tumor such as melanoma, head and neck, liver or kidney cancer. CDR3s leave out the opening cysteine and the closing phenylalanine or tryptophan. Size tells how often a clone was seen (once, few, many) or the class of an expanded clone, and some rows leave it out.

clone_size	v_call	j_call	cdr3_aa
NA	TRBV6-5	TRBJ2-7	ASRGVYEQY
NA	TRBV28	TRBJ1-6	ANSGLHNSPLH
NA	TRBV30	TRBJ1-1	AWRDKNTEAF
NA	TRBV19	TRBJ2-2	ASTAGRFTGELF
NA	TRBV6-5	TRBJ2-3	ASSDPGTDTQY
NA	TRBV5-4	TRBJ1-2	ASSAQQGNYGYT
NA	TRBV27	TRBJ2-7	ASSLLGRSSYEQY
NA	TRBV6-1	TRBJ1-6	ASSEAVTGRLSPLH
NA	TRBV6-7	TRBJ2-5	ASSYPPLGGGVETQY
NA	TRBV27	TRBJ2-1	AAGSFSYNEQF
NA	TRBV7-7	TRBJ2-3	ASSLVRGNTDTQY
NA	TRBV11-2	TRBJ2-6	ASSLEVRGSSGANVLT
few	TRBV7-9	TRBJ1-1	ASSQVEEAF
NA	TRBV6-6	TRBJ1-5	ASTSGTLQPQH
NA	TRBV18	NA	ASSPRGYEQY
once	TRBV10-3	TRBJ1-4	AISESGRGLEKLF
NA	TRBV10-3	TRBJ2-7	AIRERASSYEQY
NA	TRBV7-2	TRBJ1-1	ASSPLTGGTEAF
NA	TRBV6-5	TRBJ2-1	ASRRAYNEQF
NA	TRBV14	TRBJ1-1	ASRGTGGLMNTEAF
few	TRBV29-1	TRBJ2-1	SVEYIGLVVQF
NA	TRBV20-1	TRBJ1-2	SATRLNYYT
NA	TRBV5-1	TRBJ2-1	ASNDPSGGSYNEQF
NA	TRBV15	TRBJ1-1	ATSTGRQTNTEAF
few	TRBV7-9	TRBJ1-6	ASSLLQGTNSPLH
NA	TRBV9	TRBJ2-7	ASSSELLAGVYEQY